This T cell receptor beta chain was profiled in a study of CD8 T cells in Susac syndrome. This CDR3 has 15 residues. Germline loops: CDR1 SGHRS, CDR2 YFSETQ. Deletions cut 0 bases from V and 4 bases from J, with 13 bases between. The RNA, about 0.5 to 1 ug, was put through reverse transcription using random hexamers. TCRdb used MiXCR to reprocess the immunoSEQ multiplex PCR reads, holding one entry per CDR3 protein. The sample consists of around 190,000 distinct CDR3 sequences, roughly 92% of them appearing once. Sequencing of TCR beta, carried out with a high-throughput approach, was applied to CD8+ and CD4+ T cells from the blood. Negative isolation was used for CD8+ and CD4+ T cells and FACS enrichment for TEMRA cells.

The TCR sequence derives from a human donor in good health. Sequencing input: CD4+ T cells from PBMCs. The chain recombines TRBV5-1 with TRBJ1-1, with TRBD1 as a possible D gene (5 bases). Here the CDR3 reads CASSLELGGGTEAFF. The CDR3 region has the DNA TGCGCCAGCAGCTTGGAGTTGGGGGGGGGCACTGAAGCTTTCTTT.